This T cell receptor beta chain was recovered during a study of CD8 T cells in Susac syndrome. It was with random hexamers that about 0.45 to 1 ug RNA was reverse transcribed. In TCRdb, the immunoSEQ multiplex PCR reads were re-called with MiXCR into one record per CDR3 protein. The table has just under 150,000 distinct CDR3 sequences, roughly 94% seen once; the top ten hold nearly 0.085%. Germline-derived CDR1 and CDR2 are MDHEN and SYDVKM. CDR3 length equals 15 residues. Unmatched junction bases numbered 9, after V lost 3 bases and J lost 5 bases. The chain links TRBV28 to TRBJ2-5; 7 nucleotides match TRBD1. This receptor was identified in a human donor in good health. Sequenced: CD4+ T cells from PBMCs. For the CDR3, the DNA is TGTGCCAGCAGTTTTCCACAGGGGAACGAGGAGACCCAGTACTTC. Translating it yields CASSFPQGNEETQYF.